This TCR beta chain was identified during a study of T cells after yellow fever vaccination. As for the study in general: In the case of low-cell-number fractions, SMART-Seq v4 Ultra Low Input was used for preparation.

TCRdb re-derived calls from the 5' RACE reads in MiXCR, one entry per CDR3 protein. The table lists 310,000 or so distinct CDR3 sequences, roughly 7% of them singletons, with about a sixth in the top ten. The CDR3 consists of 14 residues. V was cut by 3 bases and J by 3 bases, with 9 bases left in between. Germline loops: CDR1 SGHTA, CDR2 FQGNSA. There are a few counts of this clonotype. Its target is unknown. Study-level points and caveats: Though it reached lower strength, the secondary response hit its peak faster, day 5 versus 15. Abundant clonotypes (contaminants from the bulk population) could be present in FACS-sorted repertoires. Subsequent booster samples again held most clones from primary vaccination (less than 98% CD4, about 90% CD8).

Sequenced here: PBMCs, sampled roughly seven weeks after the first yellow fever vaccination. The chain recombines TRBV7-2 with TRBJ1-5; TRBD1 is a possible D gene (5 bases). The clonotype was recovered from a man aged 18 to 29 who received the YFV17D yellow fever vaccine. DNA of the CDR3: TGTGCCAGCAGCTTGGGCAGGGTCAATCAGCCCCAGCATTTT. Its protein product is CASSLGRVNQPQHF.